These 4 T cell receptor beta chains originate from one sample sequenced in a study of cytomegalovirus exposure and HLA in healthy donors. The PCR ran on 60 Vbeta and 13 Jbeta primers. Repertoires were generated with immunoSEQ multiplex PCR, while TCRdb's copy carries only in-frame clones and drops some. Of just over 150,000 clones in the sample, under 90% were seen once. The sample was PBMCs. All receptors come from a man between 18 and 29 years old in good health and CMV-seronegative.

The rearrangement links TRBV5-5 to TRBJ1-4; unclear D gene. From germline, CDR1 is SGHKS and CDR2 YYEKEE (reference sequence). V was cut by 4 bases and J by 0 bases, with 13 bases left in between. This CDR3 region has 16 residues. The CDR3, as DNA: TGTGCCAGCAGCATCGTGGACGGGGCAACTAATGAAAAACTGTTTTTT. Translation: CASSIVDGATNEKLFF.

This rearrangement joins TRBV5-1 to TRBJ2-7; D perhaps matches TRBD1 (6 bases). This CDR3 is 15 amino acids long. V was trimmed by 4 bases and J by 2 bases, leaving 16 bases between them. Germline V lookup: CDR1 SGHRS, CDR2 YFSETQ. The CDR3 protein is CASSPTPTGTYEQYF. The CDR3 bases are TGCGCCAGCAGCCCGACCCCGACAGGTACCTACGAGCAGTACTTC.

The chain employs TRBV2 and TRBJ2-7, with 8 bases fitting TRBD1. The trim removed 6 bases at V and 1 base at J, leaving 14 bases unmatched. The CDR3 runs to 17 residues. The germline gives CDR1 SNHLY, CDR2 FYNNEI. CDR3 protein: CASRDSPGQEKSYEQYF. The CDR3 nucleotides are TGTGCCAGCAGGGATTCTCCGGGACAGGAAAAATCCTACGAGCAGTACTTC.

The V gene is TRBV4-3, the J gene TRBJ2-5; D uncertain. With the DNA end fitting TRBJ2-7 better, the J assignment may be wrong. Germline CDR1 LGHNA, CDR2 YSLEER. This CDR3 contains 14 residues. This CDR3 is CASSQDPNSYEQYF. The CDR3 bases are TGCGCCAGCAGCCAAGACCCAAACTCCTACGAGCAGTACTTC.